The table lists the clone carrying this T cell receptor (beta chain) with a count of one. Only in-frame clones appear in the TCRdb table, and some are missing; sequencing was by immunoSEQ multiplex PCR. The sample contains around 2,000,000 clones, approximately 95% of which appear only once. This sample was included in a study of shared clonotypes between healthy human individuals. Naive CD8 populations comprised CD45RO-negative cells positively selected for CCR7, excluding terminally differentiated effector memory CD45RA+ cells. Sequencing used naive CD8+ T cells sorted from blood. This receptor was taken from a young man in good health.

CDR3 DNA: TGCGCCAGCAGCTTGACAGGACAGGCAGGCTACACCTTC. Protein product: CASSLTGQAGYTF. This rearrangement joins TRBV5-1 to TRBJ1-2, with TRBD1 matching over 7 bases. The CDR3 length is 13 residues. Germline lookup yields CDR1 SGHRS and CDR2 YFSETQ. J gave up 8 bases and V 1 base, and 5 bases lay outside the gene matches.